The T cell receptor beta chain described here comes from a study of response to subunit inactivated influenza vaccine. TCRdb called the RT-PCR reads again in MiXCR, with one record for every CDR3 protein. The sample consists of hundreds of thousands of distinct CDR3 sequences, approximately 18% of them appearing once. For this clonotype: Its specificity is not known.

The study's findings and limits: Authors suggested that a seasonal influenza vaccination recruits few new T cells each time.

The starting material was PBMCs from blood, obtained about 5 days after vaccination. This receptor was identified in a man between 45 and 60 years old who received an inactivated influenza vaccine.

The CDR3 region is CASSSGASPSTDTQYF. CDR3 bases: TGTGCCAGCTCGTCAGGGGCCTCACCTAGCACAGATACGCAGTATTTT. The chain carries TRBV18 and TRBJ2-3, with TRBD1 as a possible D gene (6 bases). The CDR3 has 16 amino acids. Per the germline V gene, CDR1 is KGHSH and CDR2 is LQKENI. The V and J ends lost 6 bases and 0 bases respectively, with 16 bases between them.